The 24 T cell receptor beta chains reported below all come from one sample, sequenced in a study of cytomegalovirus exposure and HLA in healthy donors. A multiplex PCR was run with 60 Vbeta primers and 13 Jbeta primers. TCRdb's copy holds only in-frame clones and misses some; the assay was immunoSEQ multiplex PCR. Of roughly 92,000 clones in the sample, approximately 80% were seen once. Sequencing was performed on PBMCs. These TCRs come from a woman aged 45-59 years in good health and CMV-seropositive.

The chain has TRBV15 and TRBJ2-1; maybe TRBD1 (5 bases). The germline V and J ends were trimmed by 1 base and 15 bases, with 10 bases remaining between them. CDR1 is LNHNV and CDR2 is YYDKDF in the germline V gene (reference sequence). The CDR3 is 11 amino acids. DNA for the CDR3: TGTGCCACCAGCAGAGGAAAGGGGTTGTTCTTC. Translated, it gives CATSRGKGLFF.

The sample holds one count of this clone. The rearrangement joins TRBV29-1 to TRBJ2-7; 10 positions match TRBD1. The CDR3 is 15 residues long. Germline values: CDR1 SQVTM, CDR2 ANQGSEA. The trim removed 6 bases at V and 3 bases at J, leaving 11 bases unmatched. CDR3 sequence: CSVDPGTGEFYEQYF. DNA for the CDR3: TGCAGCGTAGATCCCGGGACAGGGGAATTCTACGAGCAGTACTTC.

The chain is built from TRBV11-2 and TRBJ2-5; weak D call: TRBD2 (6 bases). The CDR3 has 16 amino acids. V was shortened by 6 bases and J by 5 bases, with 22 bases between the two germline ends. Per the germline V gene, CDR1 is SGHAT and CDR2 is FQNNGV. The CDR3 loop reads CASSPRGAGKLETQYF. The CDR3, as DNA: TGTGCCAGCAGTCCCAGAGGAGCGGGTAAACTGGAGACCCAGTACTTC.

The DNA for the CDR3 is TGTGCCAGCAGTTACGGGGGACAGGGCACAGATACGCAGTATTTT. As protein: CASSYGGQGTDTQYF. The rearrangement joins TRBV6-5 to TRBJ2-3; TRBD1 aligns across 8 bases. This CDR3 is built from 15 residues. The ends lost 2 bases at V and 1 base at J; junction bases unmatched: 2. Germline loops: CDR1 MNHEY, CDR2 SVGAGI.

The rearrangement links TRBV18 to TRBJ1-2; 9 nucleotides agree with TRBD1. Losses at the gene ends were 4 bases for V and 6 bases for J; bases not matched to a gene: 3. CDR3 length: 13 amino acids. Germline-derived CDR1 and CDR2 are KGHSH and LQKENI. CDR3 bases: TGTGCCAGCTCACGAACAGGGGGCCATGGCTACACCTTC. Translation: CASSRTGGHGYTF.

V usage is TRBV30 and J usage is TRBJ1-1; 9 bases align to TRBD1. CDR3 length: 13 residues. Per the germline V gene, CDR1 is GTSNPN and CDR2 is SVGIG (reference sequence). Losses at the gene ends were 2 bases for V and 6 bases for J; bases not matched to a gene: 4. The CDR3 is CAWSYRQGAEAFF. CDR3 DNA sequence: TGTGCCTGGAGTTACCGACAGGGGGCTGAAGCTTTCTTT.

The V call is TRBV7-8, the J call TRBJ2-2; 11 bases align to TRBD2. Germline CDR1 SGHVS, CDR2 FQNEAQ. The V gene end was trimmed by 1 base and the J gene end by 5 bases; junction bases not matched to a gene: 3. The CDR3 has 16 amino acids. The CDR3 region is CASSLEVAGGTGELFF. DNA of the CDR3: TGTGCCAGCAGCTTAGAGGTAGCGGGAGGGACCGGGGAGCTGTTTTTT.

The V call is TRBV7-8, the J call TRBJ1-1; 7 bases agree with TRBD1. Unmatched junction bases numbered 7, after V lost 5 bases and J lost 1 base. This CDR3 spans 15 amino acids. Germline V lookup: CDR1 SGHVS, CDR2 FQNEAQ. The CDR3 nucleotides read TGTGCCAGCAGCCTATTGGACAGGCCGAACACTGAAGCTTTCTTT. Protein: CASSLLDRPNTEAFF.

J is TRBJ2-1 and V is TRBV5-1; D is unclear. The CDR3 has 16 residues. CDR1 and CDR2 (germline): SGHRS, YFSETQ. Trimming removed 4 bases from V and 0 bases from J, with 14 bases in between. The CDR3 region is CASSRLKTSSYNEQFF. The CDR3 DNA sequence: TGCGCCAGCAGCCGACTTAAAACAAGCTCCTACAATGAGCAGTTCTTC.

V is TRBV19 and J is TRBJ1-4, with a possible D match to TRBD1 (6 bases). Germline lookup yields CDR1 LNHDA and CDR2 SQIVND (reference sequence). The V gene lost 8 bases and the J gene lost 7 bases, with 17 bases spanning the gap. This CDR3 has 14 amino acids. The CDR3 reads CASRREGGGEKLFF. For the CDR3, the DNA is TGTGCCAGTCGCAGGGAAGGGGGGGGTGAAAAACTGTTTTTT.

This chain links TRBV5-4 with TRBJ2-1; D not resolved. Germline CDR1 is SGHNT and CDR2 is YYREEE (reference sequence). This CDR3 region has 14 residues. V gave up 1 base and J gave up 0 bases, with 5 bases separating them. The CDR3 loop reads CASSLSYSYNEQFF. The DNA of the CDR3 is TGTGCCAGCAGCTTGTCCTACTCCTACAATGAGCAGTTCTTC.

This clone was detected once. The rearrangement uses TRBV6-1 and TRBJ2-5; D is unresolved. The CDR3 sequence is 14 residues long. Germline V gene lookup returns CDR1 MNHNS and CDR2 SASEGT. The ends were cut back, 8 bases at V and 0 bases at J, with 13 bases in the middle. Here the CDR3 DNA reads TGTGCCAGCGCCAACCACGGGTACCAAGAGACCCAGTACTTC. This codes for CASANHGYQETQYF.

The V call is TRBV11-2, the J call TRBJ2-1; D gene uncertain. The CDR3 covers 14 residues. V was trimmed by 3 bases and J by 5 bases, leaving 11 bases between them. In germline, CDR1 is SGHAT, CDR2 FQNNGV. The DNA of the CDR3 is TGTGCCAGCAGCTTTCTTACCGGAGACAATGAGCAGTTCTTC. It yields the protein CASSFLTGDNEQFF.

The chain uses TRBV21-1 and TRBJ2-7; the table calls TRBD2, which could not be checked here. TRBV21-1 is a known pseudogene. CDR3 length: 16 amino acids. The CDR3, as DNA: TGTGCCAGCAGCAAAGCGCTGTATGGGAGCTACTACGAGCAGTACGTC. The encoded protein is CASSKALYGSYYEQYV.

The genes are TRBV7-8 and TRBJ2-2; 9 nucleotides match TRBD1. CDR1 and CDR2 (germline): SGHVS, FQNEAQ. The CDR3 covers 15 residues. J gave up 3 bases and V 8 bases, and 7 bases lay outside the gene matches. The CDR3 loop reads CASGNRDRDTGELFF. The CDR3 DNA sequence: TGTGCCAGCGGGAACCGGGACAGGGACACCGGGGAGCTGTTTTTT.

This clone came up a few times. CDR3 sequence: CASSYSPRGNEKLFF. Written as DNA, the CDR3 is TGTGCCAGCAGTTACTCCCCACGGGGGAATGAAAAACTGTTTTTT. The chain has TRBV6-5 and TRBJ1-4; D may be TRBD1 (5 bases). V was pared by 0 bases and J by 5 bases, with 10 bases between. The CDR3 is 15 amino acids. Germline CDR1 MNHEY, CDR2 SVGAGI.

V gene TRBV6-1 combines with J gene TRBJ2-7, with 9 positions matching TRBD1. This CDR3 has 14 amino acids. CDR1 and CDR2 from the germline V gene are MNHNS and SASEGT. V was clipped by 6 bases and J by 4 bases; unmatched bases: 7. CDR3 sequence: CASRGGQGGYEQYF. Written as DNA, the CDR3 is TGTGCCAGCAGGGGGGGACAGGGAGGATACGAGCAGTACTTC.

V gene TRBV2 combines with J gene TRBJ2-7, with 8 bases lining up with TRBD1. The CDR3 is made up of 16 amino acids. Losses at the gene ends were 6 bases for V and 2 bases for J; bases not matched to a gene: 12. Germline assignment: CDR1 SNHLY and CDR2 FYNNEI. The CDR3 loop reads CASSPLTGQGTYEQYF. The CDR3 DNA sequence: TGTGCCAGCAGCCCATTGACAGGACAGGGAACCTACGAGCAGTACTTC. The entire variable domain, with the rest obtained from reference TRBV2 and TRBJ2-7, is as follows: EPEVTQTPSHQVTQMGQEVILRCVPISNHLYFYWYRQILGQKVEFLVSFYNNEISEKSEIFDDQFSVERPDGSNFTLKIRSTKLEDSAMYFCASSPLTGQGTYEQYFGPGTRLTVT.

The chain recombines TRBV6-6 with TRBJ1-2; 7 bases are shared with TRBD1. This CDR3 spans 16 amino acids. Germline V gene lookup returns CDR1 MNHNY and CDR2 SVGAGI (reference sequence). With 2 bases clipped from V and 3 bases from J, the junction kept 9 bases outside the gene matches. CDR3 nucleotide sequence: TGTGCCAGCAGTTACCCCTCGGGACAGAGGGACTATGGCTACACCTTC. It encodes CASSYPSGQRDYGYTF.

This chain joins TRBV6-6 and TRBJ1-1, with D perhaps TRBD1 (6 bases). This CDR3 spans 14 amino acids. Germline V gene sequence: CDR1 MNHNY, CDR2 SVGAGI (reference sequence). V was trimmed by 6 bases and J by 0 bases, leaving 11 bases between them. CDR3 amino acids: CASSLRGLNTEAFF. In nucleotides, the CDR3 is TGTGCCAGCAGCCTCAGGGGTCTGAACACTGAAGCTTTCTTT.

This clone appeared a single time. The chain joins TRBV18 to TRBJ1-5; D unclear. The CDR3 covers 14 residues. V was shortened by 6 bases and J by 3 bases, with 12 bases between the two germline ends. Germline V gives CDR1 KGHSH, CDR2 LQKENI. Here the CDR3 DNA reads TGTGCCAGCTCCAAACAACCACCCAATCAGCCCCAGCATTTT. It translates to CASSKQPPNQPQHF.

The rearrangement links TRBV19 to TRBJ2-1, with D possibly being TRBD1 (6 bases). The germline gives CDR1 LNHDA, CDR2 SQIVND (reference sequence). CDR3 length equals 16 residues. V gave up 3 bases and J gave up 1 base, with 13 bases separating them. In DNA, the CDR3 is TGTGCCAGTAGTATCTCAGGGGCAGGTTCCTACAATGAGCAGTTCTTC. The encoded protein is CASSISGAGSYNEQFF.

V usage is TRBV2 and J usage is TRBJ2-1; 12 bases fit TRBD2. Germline-derived CDR1 and CDR2 are SNHLY and FYNNEI. CDR3 length equals 17 residues. The V and J ends lost 3 bases and 4 bases, in that order; junction bases with no gene match: 7. In DNA form, the CDR3 reads TGTGCCAGCAGTGATCCTAGCGGGGGGGCCCTTTACAATGAGCAGTTCTTC. Protein product: CASSDPSGGALYNEQFF.

The genes are TRBV11-2 and TRBJ2-2; D gene unclear. The germline CDR1 and CDR2 sequences are SGHAT and FQNNGV. The CDR3 runs to 13 residues. V was pared by 8 bases and J by 6 bases, with 13 bases between. CDR3 sequence: CASFRSVAGELFF. DNA for the CDR3: TGTGCCAGCTTTAGGAGTGTTGCCGGGGAGCTGTTTTTT.